This T cell receptor beta chain was identified during a study of radiotherapy plus CTLA-4 blockade in lung cancer. In the study overall: Objective responses were recorded in around 18% of patients, with disease control recorded in about 29%.

Germline V CDR1 and CDR2: SGHNT, YYREEE (reference sequence). The CDR3 has 16 amino acids. Trimming cost V 2 bases and J 2 bases; bases outside gene matches: 5. General study points: Blood TCR clones of tumor origin expanded after radiotherapy plus ipilimumab.

Only in-frame clones appear in the TCRdb table, and some are missing; sequencing was by immunoSEQ multiplex PCR. The table lists 45,000 to 55,000 clones, more than 70% of them singletons. A note on this clone: No antigen is known for it.

The TCR comes from a human donor with non-small cell lung cancer who had stable disease on radiotherapy plus ipilimumab. This specimen consisted of peripheral blood, obtained from a patient treated with radiotherapy plus ipilimumab. V usage is TRBV5-4 and J usage is TRBJ2-1, with 9 bases matching TRBD1. This CDR3 is CASSLRTGAAYNEQFF. The CDR3 region has the DNA TGTGCCAGCAGCTTAAGGACAGGGGCTGCCTACAATGAGCAGTTCTTC.